Shown below are 18 T cell receptor beta chains from a single sample sequenced in a study of T cells expressing NK-cell markers. Reprocessing the 5' RACE reads, TCRdb reports a single entry for every CDR3 protein and omits DNA. The sample data list over 250,000 distinct CDR3 sequences. The sample was blood T cells: a sorted CD56 or NKG2C T cell subset, CD4+ or CD8+ T cells, or bulk PBMC T cells (not recorded which). Receptors originate from a woman aged 18-70 years in good health.

V gene TRBV28 combines with J gene TRBJ2-6; the D call of TRBD2 rests on TCRdb alone, since no DNA is present to check it. CDR3 length: 17 amino acids. The germline V gene has CDR1 MDHEN and CDR2 SYDVKM. The CDR3 loop is CASSFGGNPSGANVLTF.

The chain carries TRBV7-2 and TRBJ1-1; absent DNA, TCRdb's TRBD1 call cannot be checked. Germline V lookup: CDR1 SGHTA, CDR2 FQGNSA. The CDR3 is 13 residues long. CDR3 in amino acids: CASNGGSNTEAFF.

The chain uses TRBV5-1 and TRBJ1-5; TCRdb's D gene call, TRBD1, goes unchecked for lack of DNA. Germline V lookup: CDR1 SGHRS, CDR2 YFSETQ. The CDR3 contains 17 residues. The CDR3 spells CASSRRAGQGNNQPQHF.

The rearrangement links TRBV12-3 or TRBV12-4 to TRBJ1-3. The CDR3 is 14 amino acids. The chain's CDR3 is CASSYGQQRNTIYF.

V is TRBV30 and J is TRBJ1-5. The CDR3 loop spans 14 amino acids. The V gene's germline CDR1 is GTSNPN and CDR2 SVGIG (reference sequence). The chain's CDR3 is CAWSLILSNQPQHF. Full variable domain (rest looked up from reference TRBV30 and TRBJ1-5): SQTIHQWPATLVQPVGSPLSLECTVEGTSNPNLYWYRQAAGRGLQLLFYSVGIGQISSEVPQNLSASRPQDRQFILSSKKLLLSDSGFYLCAWSLILSNQPQHFGDGTRLSIL.

CDR3 residues: CASSALAGVLNEQFF. V and J are TRBV9 and TRBJ2-1; TCRdb picks TRBD2, but there is no DNA to check that call. The CDR3 is 15 residues long. Germline CDR1 is SGDLS and CDR2 is YYNGEE.

The CDR3 loop is CASSFGGVPLETQYF. The chain recombines TRBV7-2 with TRBJ2-5; TCRdb names TRBD1, which stays unverified in the absence of DNA. This CDR3 region has 15 residues. CDR1 is SGHTA, CDR2 FQGNSA, per germline.

The chain recombines TRBV5-1 with TRBJ1-1; TCRdb's D call of TRBD1 is untestable without DNA. The germline gives CDR1 SGHRS, CDR2 YFSETQ. The CDR3 consists of 14 residues. The CDR3 reads CASSLGQPNTEAFF.

The J gene is TRBJ2-1, the V gene TRBV5-6. The CDR3 runs 14 residues. Germline V gene sequence: CDR1 SGHDT, CDR2 YYEEEE. Here the CDR3 reads CASSLGGANNEQFF.

This chain uses TRBV4-3 with TRBJ1-4; the TCRdb D gene call, TRBD1, has no DNA to confirm it. The CDR3 runs to 17 residues. The germline V gene encodes CDR1 LGHNA and CDR2 YSLEER. The CDR3 sequence is CASSQGSRWFPNEKLFF.

J is TRBJ2-5 and V is TRBV5-4; TCRdb's assignment of TRBD2 cannot be checked, as there is no DNA. Germline V gives CDR1 SGHNT, CDR2 YYREEE (reference sequence). This CDR3 is 19 amino acids long. CDR3 sequence reads: CASSYSLLPTSGRGETQYF.

CDR3 loop: CASSLMGSQETQYF. This sequence joins TRBV12-3 or TRBV12-4 and TRBJ2-5. The CDR3 has 14 residues.

V gene TRBV11-1 combines with J gene TRBJ2-1; TCRdb gives TRBD1 as the D gene, but with no DNA this cannot be confirmed. The CDR3 extends over 14 amino acids. Looked up from germline, CDR1 is SGHAT and CDR2 is FQDESV (reference sequence). The CDR3 sequence is CATGPGTGRNEQFF.

V gene TRBV4-3 combines with J gene TRBJ1-2; TCRdb outputs TRBD1, but without DNA this stays unchecked. The CDR3 loop spans 13 amino acids. Germline V CDR1 and CDR2: LGHNA, YSLEER. CDR3 residues: CASSTIQGDGYTF.

CDR3 loop: CASSQGPQQPQHF. The chain joins TRBV7-9 to TRBJ1-5; TCRdb returns TRBD1, unconfirmable since there is no DNA. Per germline, CDR1 SEHNR and CDR2 FQNEAQ (reference sequence). The CDR3 contains 13 residues.

V usage is TRBV19 and J usage is TRBJ2-2; TCRdb proposes TRBD1, but this gene call is untestable without DNA. The CDR3 covers 16 residues. Per the germline V gene, CDR1 is LNHDA and CDR2 is SQIVND (reference sequence). The CDR3 loop is CASSIYREVNTGELFF. Together with reference TRBV19 and TRBJ2-2, the CDR3 gives the full variable domain: DGGITQSPKYLFRKEGQNVTLSCEQNLNHDAMYWYRQDPGQGLRLIYYSQIVNDFQKGDIAEGYSVSREKKESFPLTVTSAQKNPTAFYLCASSIYREVNTGELFFGEGSRLTVL.

The chain combines TRBV7-8 with TRBJ2-5; the TCRdb D gene call, TRBD1, has no DNA to confirm it. CDR3 length equals 15 residues. CDR1 and CDR2 (germline): SGHVS, FQNEAQ. CDR3 sequence reads: CASSTQGNLVETQYF.

V usage is TRBV20-1 and J usage is TRBJ2-3; the D gene TCRdb calls, TRBD1, cannot be checked with no DNA. The germline CDR1 and CDR2 sequences are DFQATT and SNEGSKA (reference sequence). The CDR3 is 13 residues long. CDR3 amino acids: CSARVQGTDTQYF.